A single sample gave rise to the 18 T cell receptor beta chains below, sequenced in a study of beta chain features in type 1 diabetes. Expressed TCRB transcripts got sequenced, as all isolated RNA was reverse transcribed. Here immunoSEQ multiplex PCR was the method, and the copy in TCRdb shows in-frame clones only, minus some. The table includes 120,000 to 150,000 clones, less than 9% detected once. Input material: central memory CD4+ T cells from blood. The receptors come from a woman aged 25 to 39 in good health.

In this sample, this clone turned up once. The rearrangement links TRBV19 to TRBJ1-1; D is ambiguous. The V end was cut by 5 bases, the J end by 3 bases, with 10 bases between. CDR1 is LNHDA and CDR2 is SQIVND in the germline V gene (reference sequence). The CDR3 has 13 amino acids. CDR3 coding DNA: TGTGCCAGTAGTGTCGCCCGGGACACTGAAGCTTTCTTT. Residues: CASSVARDTEAFF.

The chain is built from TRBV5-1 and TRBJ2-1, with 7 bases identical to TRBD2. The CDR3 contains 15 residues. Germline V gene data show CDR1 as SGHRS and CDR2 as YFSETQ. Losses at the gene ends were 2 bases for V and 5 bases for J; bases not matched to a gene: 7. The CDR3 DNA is TGCGCCAGCAGCTTAAGGGAGGGCCTAAACAATGAGCAGTTCTTC. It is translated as CASSLREGLNNEQFF. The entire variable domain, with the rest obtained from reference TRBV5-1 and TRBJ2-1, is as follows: KAGVTQTPRYLIKTRGQQVTLSCSPISGHRSVSWYQQTPGQGLQFLFEYFSETQRNKGNFPGRFSGRQFSNSRSEMNVSTLELGDSALYLCASSLREGLNNEQFFGPGTRLTVL.

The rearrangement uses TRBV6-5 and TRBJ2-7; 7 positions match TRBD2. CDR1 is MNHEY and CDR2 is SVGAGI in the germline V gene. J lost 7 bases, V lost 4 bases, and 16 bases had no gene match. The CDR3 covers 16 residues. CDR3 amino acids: CASSSRQGGRRREQYF. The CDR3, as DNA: TGTGCCAGCAGTTCCCGTCAGGGAGGGAGGCGGAGGGAGCAGTACTTC.

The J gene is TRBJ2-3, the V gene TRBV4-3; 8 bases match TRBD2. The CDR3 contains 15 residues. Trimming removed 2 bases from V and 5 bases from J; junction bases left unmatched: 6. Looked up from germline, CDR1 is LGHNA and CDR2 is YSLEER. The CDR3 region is CASSQQREFVDTQYF. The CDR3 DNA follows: TGCGCCAGCAGCCAACAGCGGGAGTTTGTAGATACGCAGTATTTT.

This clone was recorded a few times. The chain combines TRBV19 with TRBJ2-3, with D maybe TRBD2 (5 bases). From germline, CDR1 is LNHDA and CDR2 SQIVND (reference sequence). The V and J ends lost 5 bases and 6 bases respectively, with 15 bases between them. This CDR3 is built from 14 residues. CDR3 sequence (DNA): TGTGCCAGTAGTCTCCGGGAACGCGGGGATACGCAGTATTTT. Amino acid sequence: CASSLRERGDTQYF.

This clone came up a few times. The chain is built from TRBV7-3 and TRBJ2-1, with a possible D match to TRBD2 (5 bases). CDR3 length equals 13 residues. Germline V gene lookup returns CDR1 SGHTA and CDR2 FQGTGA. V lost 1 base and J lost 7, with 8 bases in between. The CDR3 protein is CASSLMLANEQFF. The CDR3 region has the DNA TGTGCCAGCAGCTTAATGTTAGCGAATGAGCAGTTCTTC.

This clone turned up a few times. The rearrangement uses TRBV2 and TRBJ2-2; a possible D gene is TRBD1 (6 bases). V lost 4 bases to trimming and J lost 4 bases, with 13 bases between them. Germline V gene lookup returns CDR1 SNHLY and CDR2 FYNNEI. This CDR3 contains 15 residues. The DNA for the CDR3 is TGTGCCAGCAGTGGGAAACAGGGATTCACCGGGGAGCTGTTTTTT. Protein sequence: CASSGKQGFTGELFF.

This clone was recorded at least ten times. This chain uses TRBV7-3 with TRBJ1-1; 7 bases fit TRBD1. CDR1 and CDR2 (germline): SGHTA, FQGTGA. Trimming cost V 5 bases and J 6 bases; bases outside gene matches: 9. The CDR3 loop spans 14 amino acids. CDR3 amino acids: CASSADRASPEAFF. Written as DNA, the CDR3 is TGTGCCAGCAGCGCTGACAGGGCTAGCCCTGAAGCTTTCTTT. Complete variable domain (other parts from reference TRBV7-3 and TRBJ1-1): GAGVSQTPSNKVTEKGKYVELRCDPISGHTALYWYRQSLGQGPEFLIYFQGTGAADDSGLPNDRFFAVRPEGSVSTLKIQRTERGDSAVYLCASSADRASPEAFFGQGTRLTVV.

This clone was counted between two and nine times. The CDR3 loop is CASSSGTRGNEQFF. DNA of the CDR3: TGTGCCAGCAGTTCCGGGACTAGGGGCAATGAGCAGTTCTTC. The V and J genes are TRBV6-6 and TRBJ2-1; 8 positions agree with TRBD2. CDR1 and CDR2 from the germline V gene are MNHNY and SVGAGI (reference sequence). Unmatched junction bases numbered 5, after V lost 4 bases and J lost 6 bases. The CDR3 runs 14 residues.

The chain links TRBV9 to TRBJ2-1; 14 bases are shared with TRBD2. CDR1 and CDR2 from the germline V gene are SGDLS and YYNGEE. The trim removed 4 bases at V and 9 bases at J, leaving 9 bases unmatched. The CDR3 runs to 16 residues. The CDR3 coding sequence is TGTGCCAGCAGCCCCAGGACTAGCGGGAGGTCCGGTGAGCAGTTCTTC. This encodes CASSPRTSGRSGEQFF.

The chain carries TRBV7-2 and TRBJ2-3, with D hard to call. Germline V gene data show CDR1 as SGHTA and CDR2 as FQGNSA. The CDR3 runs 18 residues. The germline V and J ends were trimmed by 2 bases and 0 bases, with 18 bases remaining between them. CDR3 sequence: CASSLTVSSAASTDTQYF. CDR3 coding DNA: TGTGCCAGCAGCTTAACGGTATCTTCGGCGGCTAGCACAGATACGCAGTATTTT. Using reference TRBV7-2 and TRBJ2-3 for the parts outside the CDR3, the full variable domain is GAGVSQSPSNKVTEKGKDVELRCDPISGHTALYWYRQSLGQGLEFLIYFQGNSAPDKSGLPSDRFSAERTGGSVSTLTIQRTQQEDSAVYLCASSLTVSSAASTDTQYFGPGTRLTVL.

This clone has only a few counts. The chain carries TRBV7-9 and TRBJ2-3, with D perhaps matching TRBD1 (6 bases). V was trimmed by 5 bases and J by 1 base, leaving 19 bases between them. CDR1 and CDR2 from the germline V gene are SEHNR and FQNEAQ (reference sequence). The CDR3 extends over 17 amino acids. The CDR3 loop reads CASSQTGTIRGTDTQYF. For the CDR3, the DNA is TGTGCCAGCAGCCAGACGGGGACAATCCGCGGCACAGATACGCAGTATTTT. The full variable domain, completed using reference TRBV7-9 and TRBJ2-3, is DTGVSQNPRHKITKRGQNVTFRCDPISEHNRLYWYRQTLGQGPEFLTYFQNEAQLEKSRLLSDRFSAERPKGSFSTLEIQRTEQGDSAMYLCASSQTGTIRGTDTQYFGPGTRLTVL.

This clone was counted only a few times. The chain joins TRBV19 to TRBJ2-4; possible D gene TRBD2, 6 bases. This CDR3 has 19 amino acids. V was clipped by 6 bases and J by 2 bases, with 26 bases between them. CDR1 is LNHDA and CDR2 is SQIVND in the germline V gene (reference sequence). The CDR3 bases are TGTGCCAGTAGGTCTGGTTGGGGGGACCCGACCTCTACCAAAAACATTCAGTACTTC. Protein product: CASRSGWGDPTSTKNIQYF.

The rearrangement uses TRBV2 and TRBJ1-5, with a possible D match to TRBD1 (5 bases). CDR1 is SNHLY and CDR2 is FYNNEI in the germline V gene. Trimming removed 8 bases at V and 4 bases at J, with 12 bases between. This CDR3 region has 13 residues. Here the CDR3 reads CASAQRGNQPQHF. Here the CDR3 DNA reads TGTGCCAGCGCTCAGCGGGGGAATCAGCCCCAGCATTTT.

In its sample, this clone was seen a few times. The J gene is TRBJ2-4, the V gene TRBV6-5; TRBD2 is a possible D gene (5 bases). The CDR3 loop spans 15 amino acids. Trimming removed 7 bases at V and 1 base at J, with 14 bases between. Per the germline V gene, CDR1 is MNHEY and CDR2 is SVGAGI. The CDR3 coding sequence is TGTGCCAGCAAGTTACATAGCGCGGCCAAAAACATTCAGTACTTC. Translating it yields CASKLHSAAKNIQYF.

The CDR3, as DNA: TGTGCCAGCAGCCAAGATAAGGCTAGAGGTACGCAGTATTTT. It yields the protein CASSQDKARGTQYF. The chain is built from TRBV4-2 and TRBJ2-3; no clear D. CDR1 is LGHNA, CDR2 YNFKEQ, per germline. CDR3 length equals 14 residues. V was clipped by 0 bases and J by 8 bases, with 12 bases between them.

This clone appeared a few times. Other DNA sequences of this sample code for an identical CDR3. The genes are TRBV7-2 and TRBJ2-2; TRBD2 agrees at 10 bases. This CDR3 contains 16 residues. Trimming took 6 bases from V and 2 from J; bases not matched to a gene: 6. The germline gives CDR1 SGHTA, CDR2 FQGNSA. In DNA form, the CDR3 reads TGTGCCAGCAGTCTCCGACTAGCGGGTAACACCGGGGAGCTGTTTTTT. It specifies CASSLRLAGNTGELFF.

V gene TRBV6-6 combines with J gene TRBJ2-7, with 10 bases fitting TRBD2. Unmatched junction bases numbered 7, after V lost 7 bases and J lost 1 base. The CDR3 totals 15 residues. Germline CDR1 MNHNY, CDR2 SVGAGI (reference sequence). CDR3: CASKSGTSVSYEQYF. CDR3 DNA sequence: TGTGCCAGCAAATCCGGGACTAGCGTATCCTACGAGCAGTACTTC.